The T cell receptor beta chain described here comes from a study of blood T cell repertoires in COVID-19. Data came from immunoSEQ multiplex PCR; TCRdb stores just in-frame clones and leaves some out. Among about 290,000 clones, around 86% were seen once, and the ten largest hold 1.7%. For recovered donors of Cohort 3, there were two negative PCRs, clearance, or symptom resolution. The CDR3 is made up of 13 amino acids. The V gene's germline CDR1 is SNHLY and CDR2 FYNNEI. The germline V and J ends were trimmed by 3 bases and 8 bases, with 13 bases remaining between them. This clone was counted between two and nine times.

Source material: PBMCs or T cells enriched from blood (not recorded which). The gene calls are TRBV2 and TRBJ1-1; D remains ambiguous. The receptor comes from a woman in her 40s who had recovered from COVID-19. The CDR3 here is CASSELQEAEAFF. DNA of the CDR3: TGTGCCAGCAGTGAGCTTCAGGAGGCAGAAGCTTTCTTT.